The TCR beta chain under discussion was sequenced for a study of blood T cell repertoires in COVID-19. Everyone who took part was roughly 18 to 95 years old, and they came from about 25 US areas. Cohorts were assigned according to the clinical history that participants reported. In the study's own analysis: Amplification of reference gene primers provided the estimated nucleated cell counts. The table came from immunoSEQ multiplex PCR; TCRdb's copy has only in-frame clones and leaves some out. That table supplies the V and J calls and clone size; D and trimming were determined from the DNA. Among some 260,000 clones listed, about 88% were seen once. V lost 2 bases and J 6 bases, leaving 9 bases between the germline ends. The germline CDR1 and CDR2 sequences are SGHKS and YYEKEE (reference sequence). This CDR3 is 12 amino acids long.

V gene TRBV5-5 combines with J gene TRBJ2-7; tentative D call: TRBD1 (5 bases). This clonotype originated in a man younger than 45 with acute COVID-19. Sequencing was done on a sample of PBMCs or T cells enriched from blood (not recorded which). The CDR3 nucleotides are TGTGCCAGCAGCTTTTCAGGGTCCGAGCAGTACGTC. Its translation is CASSFSGSEQYV.